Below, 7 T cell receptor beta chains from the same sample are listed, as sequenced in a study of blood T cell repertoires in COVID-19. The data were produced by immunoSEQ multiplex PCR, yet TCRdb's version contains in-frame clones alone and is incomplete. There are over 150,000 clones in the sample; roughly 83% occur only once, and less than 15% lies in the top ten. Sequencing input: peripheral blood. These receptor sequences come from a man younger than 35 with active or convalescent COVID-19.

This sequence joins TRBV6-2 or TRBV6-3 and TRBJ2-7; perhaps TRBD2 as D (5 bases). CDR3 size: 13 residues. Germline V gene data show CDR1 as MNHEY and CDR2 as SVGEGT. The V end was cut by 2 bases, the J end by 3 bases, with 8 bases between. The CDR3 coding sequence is TGTGCCAGCAGTTACATGGGGAGCTACGAGCAGTACTTC. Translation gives CASSYMGSYEQYF.

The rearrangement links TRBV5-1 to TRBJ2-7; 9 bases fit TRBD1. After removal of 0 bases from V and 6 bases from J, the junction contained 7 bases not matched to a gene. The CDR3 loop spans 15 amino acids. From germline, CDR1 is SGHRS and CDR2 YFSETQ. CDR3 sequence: CASSLGGQGNREQYF. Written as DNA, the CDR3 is TGCGCCAGCAGCTTGGGGGGACAGGGAAATCGCGAGCAGTACTTC.

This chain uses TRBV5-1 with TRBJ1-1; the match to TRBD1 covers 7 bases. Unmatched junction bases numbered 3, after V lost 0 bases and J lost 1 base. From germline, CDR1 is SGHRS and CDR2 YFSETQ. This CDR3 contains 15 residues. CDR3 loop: CASSLGTGTNTEAFF. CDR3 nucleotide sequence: TGCGCCAGCAGCTTGGGGACAGGAACGAACACTGAAGCTTTCTTT.

The CDR3 loop reads CASTSGPYNEQFF. In DNA form, the CDR3 reads TGTGCCTCGACTAGCGGGCCTTACAATGAGCAGTTCTTC. V and J are TRBV30 and TRBJ2-1, with 10 bases fitting TRBD2. J gave up 4 bases and V 7 bases, and 4 bases lay outside the gene matches. This CDR3 comprises 13 residues. CDR1 and CDR2 (germline): GTSNPN, SVGIG (reference sequence).

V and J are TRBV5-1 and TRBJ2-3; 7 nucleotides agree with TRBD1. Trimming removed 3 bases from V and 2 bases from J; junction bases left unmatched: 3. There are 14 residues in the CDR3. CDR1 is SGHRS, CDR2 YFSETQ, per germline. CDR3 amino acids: CASSSDRYTDTQYF. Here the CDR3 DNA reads TGCGCCAGCAGCTCGGACAGGTACACAGATACGCAGTATTTT.

CDR3 nucleotide sequence: TGTGCCAGCAGCCCCCAGACAGGGGGCGATGAGCAGTTCTTC. It is translated as CASSPQTGGDEQFF. The chain employs TRBV9 and TRBJ2-1; 10 bases line up with TRBD1. V was pared by 4 bases and J by 8 bases, with 6 bases of the junction left unmatched. Germline loops: CDR1 SGDLS, CDR2 YYNGEE. The CDR3 length is 14 residues. The whole variable domain, filled in from reference TRBV9 and TRBJ2-1, reads DSGVTQTPKHLITATGQRVTLRCSPRSGDLSVYWYQQSLDQGLQFLIQYYNGEERAKGNILERFSAQQFPDLHSELNLSSLELGDSALYFCASSPQTGGDEQFFGPGTRLTVL.

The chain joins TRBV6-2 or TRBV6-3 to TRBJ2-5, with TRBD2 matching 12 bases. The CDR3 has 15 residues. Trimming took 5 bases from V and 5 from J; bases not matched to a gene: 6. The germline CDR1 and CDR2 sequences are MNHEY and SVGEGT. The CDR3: CASSTLAGGRETQYF. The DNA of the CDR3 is TGTGCCAGCAGTACACTAGCGGGAGGAAGGGAGACCCAGTACTTC.